These 5 T cell receptor beta chains came from one sample sequenced in a study of beta chain features in type 1 diabetes. No antigens are known for them. TCRB transcripts that were expressed got sequenced, as all of the isolated RNA had been reverse transcribed. Profiling relied on immunoSEQ multiplex PCR, and the TCRdb table lists in-frame clones only, not all of them. The table lists tens of thousands of clones, about 45% of them singletons, with 0.3% in the top ten. Points from the study as a whole: The study found moderately but significantly shorter TCRB CDR3s in all four CD4+ subsets of Type 1 diabetes patients.

Sequenced input: stem cell memory CD4+ T cells from blood. The source is a man in his thirties or forties with type 1 diabetes.

This clone occurred a few times. The V and J genes are TRBV18 and TRBJ2-5; D unresolved. The length of the CDR3 is 12 residues. Germline assignment: CDR1 KGHSH and CDR2 LQKENI. V was pared by 6 bases and J by 5 bases, with 10 bases between. The CDR3 here is CASSVAAETQYF. The CDR3 bases are TGTGCCAGCTCCGTTGCCGCGGAGACCCAGTACTTC.

The chain uses TRBV6-5 and TRBJ1-6; 7 nucleotides line up with TRBD1. The V gene's germline CDR1 is MNHEY and CDR2 SVGAGI. The V segment lost 0 bases and the J segment 13 bases; nucleotides outside the gene matches: 0. This CDR3 has 12 residues. CDR3 region: CASSYSTGPLHF. The CDR3 DNA is TGTGCCAGCAGTTACTCGACAGGGCCCCTCCACTTT.

The rearrangement uses TRBV6-1 and TRBJ2-7; tentatively, D is TRBD1 (5 bases). The germline gives CDR1 MNHNS, CDR2 SASEGT. The V and J ends lost 6 bases and 6 bases respectively, with 15 bases between them. This CDR3 contains 13 residues. The CDR3 DNA reads as TGTGCCAGCAGAGCAGGGTCAATCAGCGAGCAGTACTTC. Residues: CASRAGSISEQYF.

The chain employs TRBV11-2 and TRBJ2-7; TRBD2 is a possible D gene (6 bases). V was trimmed by 1 base and J by 2 bases, leaving 9 bases between them. The V gene's germline CDR1 is SGHAT and CDR2 FQNNGV. CDR3 length: 14 amino acids. The CDR3, as DNA: TGTGCCAGCAGCTTAGGGGCGGGGACCTACGAGCAGTACTTC. Its translation: CASSLGAGTYEQYF.

This clone was observed a few times. V usage is TRBV30 and J usage is TRBJ1-1; 10 bases agree with TRBD1. Germline assignment: CDR1 GTSNPN and CDR2 SVGIG (reference sequence). V trimming: 1 base; J trimming: 10 bases; junction bases outside the gene matches: 9. CDR3 length: 14 amino acids. This CDR3 is CAWSGGQGTRGAFF. In nucleotides, the CDR3 is TGTGCCTGGAGTGGGGGACAGGGGACCCGTGGAGCTTTCTTT.